The 26 T cell receptor beta chains listed next were all sequenced from one sample in a study of cytomegalovirus exposure and HLA in healthy donors. The PCR made use of 60 Vbeta and 13 Jbeta primers. Assay: immunoSEQ multiplex PCR; the TCRdb copy retains only in-frame clones and omits some. The sample includes more than 110,000 clones, around 72% of them seen just once. The sequenced sample consisted of PBMCs. The receptors stem from a woman aged 40 to 50 in good health and CMV-seronegative.

The J gene is TRBJ2-7, the V gene TRBV29-1, with TRBD1 matching over 9 bases. CDR1 is SQVTM and CDR2 is ANQGSEA in the germline V gene. The CDR3 is made up of 13 amino acids. J gave up 5 bases and V 3 bases, and 5 bases lay outside the gene matches. CDR3 coding DNA: TGCAGCGTTGAGAGGGACAGGGCCAACGAGCAGTACTTC. Translated, it gives CSVERDRANEQYF.

The chain uses TRBV6-4 and TRBJ1-1; 9 nucleotides agree with TRBD1. Germline CDR1 is MRHNA and CDR2 is SNTAGT. The J segment lost 9 bases and the V segment lost 3 bases, leaving 5 bases of the junction unmatched. The length of the CDR3 is 13 residues. This CDR3 reads CASSEPGTGKAFF. In nucleotides, the CDR3 is TGTGCCAGCAGTGAACCCGGGACAGGGAAAGCTTTCTTT.

The genes are TRBV28 and TRBJ2-2; TRBD2 aligns across 7 bases. The CDR3 is 16 amino acids. With V trimmed by 6 bases and J by 0 bases, 7 bases remained unmatched. The germline V gene has CDR1 MDHEN and CDR2 SYDVKM. CDR3 DNA sequence: TGTGCCAGCAGCCGTACGAGCGGGGCGAACACCGGGGAGCTGTTTTTT. It encodes CASSRTSGANTGELFF.

V gene TRBV27 combines with J gene TRBJ1-2; perhaps TRBD1 as D (5 bases). V was pared by 2 bases and J by 3 bases, with 19 bases between. The CDR3 consists of 17 residues. Germline loops: CDR1 MNHEY, CDR2 SMNVEV (reference sequence). The CDR3 loop is CASSLSRGTPTYYGYTF. The CDR3 DNA sequence: TGTGCCAGCAGTTTAAGTAGGGGTACCCCAACCTACTATGGCTACACCTTC.

The V call is TRBV7-8, the J call TRBJ2-1; the D gene is possibly TRBD1 (6 bases). The CDR3 loop spans 15 amino acids. V lost 5 bases to trimming and J lost 7 bases, with 18 bases between them. Germline V gives CDR1 SGHVS, CDR2 FQNEAQ. CDR3 bases: TGTGCCAGCAGCCCCTCGACAGGTGTGATGAATGAGCAGTTCTTC. Amino acids: CASSPSTGVMNEQFF.

The chain recombines TRBV21-1 with TRBJ1-1. TRBV21-1 has pseudogene status. The CDR3 is made up of 19 amino acids. The CDR3 loop is CASSKAMIVGATMNTEAFF. The CDR3 DNA is TGTGCCAGCAGCAAAGCCATGATAGTAGGAGCTACCATGAACACTGAAGCTTTCTTT.

The V call is TRBV6-5, the J call TRBJ1-2; the D is unclear. Germline V gene sequence: CDR1 MNHEY, CDR2 SVGAGI. V was clipped by 0 bases and J by 6 bases, with 14 bases between them. There are 15 residues in the CDR3. The chain's CDR3 is CASSYSVLGPDGYTF. The DNA for the CDR3 is TGTGCCAGCAGTTACTCCGTTCTTGGGCCTGATGGCTACACCTTC.

This clone was detected once. V is TRBV19 and J is TRBJ1-5; the match to TRBD1 covers 10 bases. Germline V gene lookup returns CDR1 LNHDA and CDR2 SQIVND (reference sequence). This CDR3 comprises 16 residues. Trimming removed 5 bases from V and 5 bases from J; junction bases left unmatched: 9. The CDR3 loop reads CASSAQGQGIYQPQHF. The CDR3 DNA is TGTGCCAGTAGTGCTCAGGGACAGGGGATATATCAGCCCCAGCATTTT.

This chain connects TRBV5-5 to TRBJ2-5; TRBD2 might be the D (6 bases). Looked up from germline, CDR1 is SGHKS and CDR2 is YYEKEE (reference sequence). There are 14 residues in the CDR3. Trimming removed 3 bases at V and 4 bases at J, with 13 bases between. DNA of the CDR3: TGTGCCAGCAGCTCGACTAGTTTTCGAGAGACCCAGTACTTC. Its translation is CASSSTSFRETQYF.

Worth noting for this clone: Relative to the germline gene, one junction end is altered; a read error may explain this. This chain joins TRBV7-9 and TRBJ1-6; a weak D match, TRBD1 (6 bases). CDR1 and CDR2 from the germline V gene are SEHNR and FQNEAQ (reference sequence). The CDR3 runs 16 residues. The CDR3 DNA sequence: TGTTCCAGCAGCTTAGGAATTCCAGGGGCTAATTCACCCCTCCACTTT. It yields the protein CSSSLGIPGANSPLHF.

The rearrangement joins TRBV18 to TRBJ1-3; 9 bases are a match to TRBD1. V was clipped by 4 bases and J by 0 bases; unmatched bases: 4. This CDR3 has 16 residues. From germline, CDR1 is KGHSH and CDR2 LQKENI. In DNA form, the CDR3 reads TGTGCCAGCTCACAATCGGGACAGGGCTCTGGAAACACCATATATTTT. Its protein product is CASSQSGQGSGNTIYF. Supplemented by reference TRBV18 and TRBJ1-3, the full variable domain reads NAGVMQNPRHLVRRRGQEARLRCSPMKGHSHVYWYRQLPEEGLKFMVYLQKENIIDESGMPKERFSAEFPKEGPSILRIQQVVRGDSAAYFCASSQSGQGSGNTIYFGEGSWLTVV.

The V and J genes are TRBV5-4 and TRBJ2-3; 8 bases are shared with TRBD2. This CDR3 has 15 amino acids. Germline lookup yields CDR1 SGHNT and CDR2 YYREEE (reference sequence). V lost 1 base to trimming and J lost 0 bases; unmatched junction nucleotides: 1. The CDR3 sequence: CASSLTGGSTDTQYF. CDR3 coding DNA: TGTGCCAGCAGCTTGACGGGGGGGAGCACAGATACGCAGTATTTT.

The chain couples TRBV6-5 to TRBJ2-3; D gene unclear. The germline CDR1 and CDR2 sequences are MNHEY and SVGAGI. This CDR3 is built from 16 residues. The germline V and J ends were trimmed by 4 bases and 4 bases, with 18 bases remaining between them. The CDR3, as DNA: TGTGCCAGCAGTTCTTTAGCAATAATGGTAGCAGATACGCAGTATTTT. It specifies CASSSLAIMVADTQYF.

V is TRBV18 and J is TRBJ1-4; D unresolved. The V and J ends lost 2 bases and 5 bases respectively, with 12 bases between them. Germline V CDR1 and CDR2: KGHSH, LQKENI. The CDR3 has 15 residues. CDR3 sequence: CASSPTFQRNEKLFF. The CDR3 DNA sequence: TGTGCCAGCTCACCAACGTTTCAGCGAAATGAAAAACTGTTTTTT.

The rearrangement joins TRBV11-3 to TRBJ2-3; no clear D. This CDR3 has 14 residues. Germline V CDR1 and CDR2: SGHNT, YENEEA. V was clipped by 0 bases and J by 0 bases, with 4 bases between them. In DNA, the CDR3 is TGTGCCAGCAGCTTAGATCCTAGCACAGATACGCAGTATTTT. As protein: CASSLDPSTDTQYF. The whole variable domain, remainder taken from reference TRBV11-3 and TRBJ2-3, is EAGVVQSPRYKIIEKKQPVAFWCNPISGHNTLYWYLQNLGQGPELLIRYENEEAVDDSQLPKDRFSAERLKGVDSTLKIQPAELGDSAVYLCASSLDPSTDTQYFGPGTRLTVL.

The chain joins TRBV4-3 to TRBJ1-2, with a possible D match to TRBD1 (5 bases). The CDR3 spans 16 residues. Trimming shortened V by 0 bases and J by 8 bases, and 19 bases separated the two germline ends. Germline loops: CDR1 LGHNA, CDR2 YSLEER. The CDR3 DNA reads as TGCGCCAGCAGCCAAGACAGACACAGCCGGGGGTCCGGCTACACCTTC. Its protein is CASSQDRHSRGSGYTF.

CDR3: CAISERSLAYTEAFF. CDR3 bases: TGTGCCATCAGTGAACGGAGCCTGGCGTACACTGAAGCTTTCTTT. This rearrangement joins TRBV10-3 to TRBJ1-1; D unresolved. The CDR3 loop spans 15 amino acids. Trimming stripped 3 bases from V and 3 bases from J, with 14 bases between. Germline V CDR1 and CDR2: ENHRY, SYGVKD.

The CDR3 loop is CASSKSGTTHEQYF. In DNA, the CDR3 is TGTGCCAGCAGCAAAAGCGGGACTACACACGAGCAGTACTTC. The rearrangement links TRBV7-9 to TRBJ2-7; the match to TRBD2 covers 7 bases. J was trimmed by 5 bases and V by 5 bases; bases with no gene match: 9. Looked up from germline, CDR1 is SEHNR and CDR2 is FQNEAQ (reference sequence). The CDR3 totals 14 residues.

The chain employs TRBV10-1 and TRBJ1-5; D possibly corresponds to TRBD1 (5 bases). CDR3 length: 16 residues. Between the trimmed V and J ends, which lost 8 bases and 4 bases, there was a span of 21 bases. CDR1 is WNHNN and CDR2 is SYGVQD in the germline V gene (reference sequence). CDR3 nucleotides: TGCGCCAGCGTAGGTGACGGACGGACATCAAATCAGCCCCAGCATTTT. The encoded protein is CASVGDGRTSNQPQHF.

The gene calls are TRBV5-1 and TRBJ2-1; 12 bases align to TRBD2. The CDR3 runs to 16 residues. Germline V gene lookup returns CDR1 SGHRS and CDR2 YFSETQ. V lost 4 bases, J lost 9 bases, and 11 bases stayed unmatched. CDR3 sequence (DNA): TGCGCCAGCAGCGAGACTAGCGGGGGCCAACCTAGTGAGCAGTTCTTC. This encodes CASSETSGGQPSEQFF.

V and J are TRBV6-5 and TRBJ1-2; D possibly corresponds to TRBD1 (5 bases). V lost 5 bases and J 6 bases, leaving 13 bases between the germline ends. The CDR3 sequence is 13 residues long. Per germline, CDR1 MNHEY and CDR2 SVGAGI. The CDR3 DNA is TGTGCCAGCAGTGTCGGGAGGGGTGATGGCTACACCTTC. Translation: CASSVGRGDGYTF.

In this sample, this clone turned up a few times. This sequence joins TRBV5-1 and TRBJ2-7; 13 bases map to TRBD2. CDR1 SGHRS and CDR2 YFSETQ come from the germline V gene. Losses at the gene ends were 3 bases for V and 3 bases for J; bases not matched to a gene: 3. The CDR3 contains 15 residues. The CDR3 sequence is CASSSGLAGDYEQYF. CDR3 sequence (DNA): TGCGCCAGCAGCTCCGGACTAGCGGGGGACTACGAGCAGTACTTC.

This rearrangement joins TRBV9 to TRBJ1-2; D is undetermined. The length of the CDR3 is 10 residues. Trimming stripped 3 bases from V and 8 bases from J, with 5 bases between. Per the germline V gene, CDR1 is SGDLS and CDR2 is YYNGEE. The CDR3 loop reads CASSGEGYTF. Written as DNA, the CDR3 is TGTGCCAGCAGCGGGGAGGGCTACACCTTC.

The chain employs TRBV29-1 and TRBJ1-2; 8 bases map to TRBD1. Germline V gene data show CDR1 as SQVTM and CDR2 as ANQGSEA. V lost 7 bases and J lost 1; bases outside the gene matches: 8. This CDR3 spans 14 amino acids. CDR3 loop: CSAVGTGVNYGYTF. As DNA, the CDR3 is TGCAGCGCTGTGGGGACAGGTGTTAACTATGGCTACACCTTC.

This clone was seen a few times. V usage is TRBV14 and J usage is TRBJ1-1; D gene unclear. The CDR3 runs 15 residues. Germline V lookup: CDR1 SGHDN, CDR2 FVKESK. Deletions cut 0 bases from V and 0 bases from J, with 8 bases between. CDR3 bases: TGTGCCAGCAGCCAAGAGGCAGGCATGAACACTGAAGCTTTCTTT. This encodes CASSQEAGMNTEAFF.

This clone was seen a few times. V usage is TRBV6-5 and J usage is TRBJ1-1; 9 bases are a match to TRBD1. The germline gives CDR1 MNHEY, CDR2 SVGAGI. The CDR3 has 14 residues. The V segment lost 2 bases and the J segment 7 bases; nucleotides outside the gene matches: 5. The CDR3 nucleotides are TGTGCCAGCAGTTACAGGACAGGGGATATTGAAGCTTTCTTT. This sequence encodes CASSYRTGDIEAFF.